This paragraph covers one T cell receptor (beta chain) sequence. Its specificity is not known. These data originate in a study of Ad26.COV2.S vaccination and SARS-CoV-2 variants. About the research overall: COV1001, an Ad26.COV2.S trial, supplied this vaccine-arm donor. Once, or twice with 56 days between doses, Ad26.COV2.S was given intramuscularly.

Study results and limitations: Overall T cell responses may have been underestimated by the analyses of TCR breadth and depth.

Clones were sequenced by immunoSEQ multiplex PCR, and TCRdb holds only the in-frame ones, with some missing. The table shows around 400,000 clones, with 89% occurring only once. Treatment meaning: around 19 received Ad26.COV2.S at low or high dose, single or two shots; about 5 received placebo; per-sample allocation not given. Sample collection was performed on day 63 after the first vaccine or placebo injection. Wuhan-strain SARS-CoV-2 spike was expressed by the Ad26 vector that made up the vaccine. The CDR3 spans 14 residues. V was trimmed by 2 bases and J by 7 bases, leaving 11 bases between them. Germline V gene data show CDR1 as LGHDT and CDR2 as YNNKEL (reference sequence).

Sequencing was performed on peripheral blood, taken in a trial of Ad26.COV2.S vaccine versus placebo. The TCR sequence derives from a person aged 18-60 years who received the Ad26.COV2.S COVID-19 vaccine or a placebo. The chain uses TRBV3-1 (or the pseudogene TRBV3-2) and TRBJ1-4; D perhaps matches TRBD1 (6 bases). The CDR3 DNA is TGTGCCAGCAGCCAAAACGGGGGCCGTGAAAAACTGTTTTTT. Translated: CASSQNGGREKLFF.